This T cell receptor beta chain was recovered during a study of T cells after yellow fever vaccination. One entry per CDR3 protein, called by TCRdb with MiXCR from the 5' RACE reads. The profile shows 350,000 to 450,000 distinct CDR3 sequences, roughly 6.2% of them singletons. Germline-derived CDR1 and CDR2 are SGHNT and YYREEE (reference sequence). The CDR3 runs to 15 residues. Trimming cost V 6 bases and J 3 bases; bases outside gene matches: 7. Study findings and constraints: Shared CD4/CD8 clonotypes were a small share, likely from convergent recombination. Contaminating bulk clonotypes could be abundant in FACS-sorted repertoires. Most clones from primary vaccination resurfaced after the booster (about 95% CD4, 70% to 90% CD8).

On this clonotype: The antigen is undetermined.

The sample was PBMCs, taken 5 days after the yellow fever booster vaccination. The TCR was taken from a young man who received the YFV17D yellow fever vaccine. V usage is TRBV5-4 and J usage is TRBJ2-1; TRBD2 agrees at 9 bases. CDR3 protein: CASTPTTSGYNEQFF. The DNA for the CDR3 is TGTGCCAGCACCCCGACGACTAGCGGCTACAATGAGCAGTTCTTC.